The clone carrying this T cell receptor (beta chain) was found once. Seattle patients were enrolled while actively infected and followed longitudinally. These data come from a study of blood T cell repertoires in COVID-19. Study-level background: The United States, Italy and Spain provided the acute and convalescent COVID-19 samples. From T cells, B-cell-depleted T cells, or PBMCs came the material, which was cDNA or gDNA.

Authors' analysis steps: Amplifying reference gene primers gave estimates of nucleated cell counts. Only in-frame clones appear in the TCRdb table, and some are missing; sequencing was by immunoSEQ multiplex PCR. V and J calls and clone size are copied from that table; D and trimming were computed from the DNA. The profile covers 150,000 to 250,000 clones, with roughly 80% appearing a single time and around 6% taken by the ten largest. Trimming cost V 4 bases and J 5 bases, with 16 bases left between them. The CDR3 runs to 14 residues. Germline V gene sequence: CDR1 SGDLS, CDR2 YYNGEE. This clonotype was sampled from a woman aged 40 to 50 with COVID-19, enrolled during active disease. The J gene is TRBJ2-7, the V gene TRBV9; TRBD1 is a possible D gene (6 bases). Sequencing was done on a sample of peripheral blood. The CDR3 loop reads CASSPPGQMNEQYF. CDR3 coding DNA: TGTGCCAGCAGCCCCCCCGGACAGATGAACGAGCAGTACTTC.